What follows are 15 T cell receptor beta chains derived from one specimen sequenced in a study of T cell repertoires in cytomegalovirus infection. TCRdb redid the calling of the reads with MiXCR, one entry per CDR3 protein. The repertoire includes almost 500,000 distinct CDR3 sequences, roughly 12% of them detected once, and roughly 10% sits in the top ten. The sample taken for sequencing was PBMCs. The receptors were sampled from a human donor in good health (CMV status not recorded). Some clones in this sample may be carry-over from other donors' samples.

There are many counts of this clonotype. The CDR3 here is CASSAAPTGTGETQYF. As DNA, the CDR3 is TGTGCCAGCAGCGCTGCTCCGACCGGGACAGGGGAGACCCAGTACTTC. The chain links TRBV9 to TRBJ2-5; 9 positions match TRBD1. Germline V gives CDR1 SGDLS, CDR2 YYNGEE. V gave up 3 bases and J gave up 5 bases; unmatched junction bases: 11. This CDR3 has 16 amino acids.

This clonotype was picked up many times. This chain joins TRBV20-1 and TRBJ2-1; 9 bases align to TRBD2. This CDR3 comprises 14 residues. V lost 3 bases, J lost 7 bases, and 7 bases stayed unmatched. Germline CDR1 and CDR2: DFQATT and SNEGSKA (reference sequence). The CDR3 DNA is TGCAGTGCTAGTAGGCGGGGGGGCCGAAATGAGCAGTTCTTC. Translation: CSASRRGGRNEQFF.

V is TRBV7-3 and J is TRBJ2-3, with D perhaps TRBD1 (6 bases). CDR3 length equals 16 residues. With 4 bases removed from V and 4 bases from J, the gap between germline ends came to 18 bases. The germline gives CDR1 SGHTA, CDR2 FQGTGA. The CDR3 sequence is CASSSNGPKGADTQYF. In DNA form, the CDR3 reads TGTGCCAGCAGCTCCAATGGACCCAAGGGGGCAGATACGCAGTATTTT. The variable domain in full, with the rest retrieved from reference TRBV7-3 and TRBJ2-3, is GAGVSQTPSNKVTEKGKYVELRCDPISGHTALYWYRQSLGQGPEFLIYFQGTGAADDSGLPNDRFFAVRPEGSVSTLKIQRTERGDSAVYLCASSSNGPKGADTQYFGPGTRLTVL.

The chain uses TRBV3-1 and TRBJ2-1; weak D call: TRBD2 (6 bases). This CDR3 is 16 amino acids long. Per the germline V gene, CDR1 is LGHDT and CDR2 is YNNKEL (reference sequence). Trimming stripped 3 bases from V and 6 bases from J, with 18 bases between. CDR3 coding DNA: TGTGCCAGCAGCCAGTCCCTTGGGACTCAAGGCAATGAGCAGTTCTTC. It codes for CASSQSLGTQGNEQFF.

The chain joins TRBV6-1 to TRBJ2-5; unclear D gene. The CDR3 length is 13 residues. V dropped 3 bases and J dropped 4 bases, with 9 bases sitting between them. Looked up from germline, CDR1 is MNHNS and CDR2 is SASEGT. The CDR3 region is CASSDSPRETQYF. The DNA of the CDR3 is TGTGCCAGCAGTGATTCGCCCCGAGAGACCCAGTACTTC.

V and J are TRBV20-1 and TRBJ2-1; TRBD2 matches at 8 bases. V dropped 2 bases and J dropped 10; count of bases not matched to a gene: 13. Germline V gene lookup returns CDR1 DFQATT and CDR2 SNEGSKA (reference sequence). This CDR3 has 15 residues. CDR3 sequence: CSARSGTSALREQFF. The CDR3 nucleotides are TGCAGTGCTAGATCCGGGACTAGTGCCTTACGGGAGCAGTTCTTC.

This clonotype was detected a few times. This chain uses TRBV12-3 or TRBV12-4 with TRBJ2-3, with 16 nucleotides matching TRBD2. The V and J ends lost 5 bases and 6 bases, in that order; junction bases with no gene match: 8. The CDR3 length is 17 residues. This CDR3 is CASSPRGLAGGPDTQYF. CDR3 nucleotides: TGTGCCAGCAGTCCCCGGGGACTAGCGGGGGGGCCGGATACGCAGTATTTT.

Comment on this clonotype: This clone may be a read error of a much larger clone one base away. CDR3 loop: CASSPKATWELFF. CDR3 DNA: TGTGCCAGCAGCCCCAAAGCGACCTGGGAGCTGTTTTTT. The chain carries TRBV11-2 and TRBJ2-2; D ambiguous. Trimming shortened V by 5 bases and J by 9 bases, and 13 bases separated the two germline ends. The length of the CDR3 is 13 residues. Germline assignment: CDR1 SGHAT and CDR2 FQNNGV.

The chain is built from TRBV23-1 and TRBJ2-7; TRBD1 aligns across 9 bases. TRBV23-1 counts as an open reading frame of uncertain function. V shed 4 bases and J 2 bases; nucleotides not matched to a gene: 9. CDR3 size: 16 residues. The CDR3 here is CASSLTGGRTPYEQYF. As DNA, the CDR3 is TGCGCCAGCAGTCTAACAGGGGGCAGGACCCCCTACGAGCAGTACTTC.

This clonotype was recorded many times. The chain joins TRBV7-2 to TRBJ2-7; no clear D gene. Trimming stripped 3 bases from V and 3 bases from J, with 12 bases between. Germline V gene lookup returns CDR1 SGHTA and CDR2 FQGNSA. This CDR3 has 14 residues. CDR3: CASSFMAVGYEQYF. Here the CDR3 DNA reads TGTGCCAGCAGCTTTATGGCGGTCGGCTACGAGCAGTACTTC.

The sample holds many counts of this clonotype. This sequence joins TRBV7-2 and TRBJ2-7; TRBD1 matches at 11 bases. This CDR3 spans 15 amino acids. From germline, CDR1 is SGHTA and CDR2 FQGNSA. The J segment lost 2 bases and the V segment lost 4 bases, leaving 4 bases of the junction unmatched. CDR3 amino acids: CASSSGTGGTYEQYF. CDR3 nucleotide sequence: TGTGCCAGCAGCTCCGGGACAGGGGGTACCTACGAGCAGTACTTC.

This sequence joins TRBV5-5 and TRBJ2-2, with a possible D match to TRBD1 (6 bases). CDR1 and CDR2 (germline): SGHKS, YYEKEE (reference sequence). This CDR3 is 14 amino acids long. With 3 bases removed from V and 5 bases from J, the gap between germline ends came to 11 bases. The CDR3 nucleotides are TGTGCCAGCAGCTCAGGGACAAAGACCGGGGAGCTGTTTTTT. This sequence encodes CASSSGTKTGELFF.

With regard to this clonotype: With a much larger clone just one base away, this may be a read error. The CDR3 DNA reads as TGTGCCAGCAGCGCGCCCAGCCGACAGTACTTCGAGAGCTACACCTTC. It yields the protein CASSAPSRQYFESYTF. V usage is TRBV11-2 and J usage is TRBJ1-2, with D possibly matching TRBD1 (5 bases). V was pared by 5 bases and J by 9 bases, with 25 bases between. Per the germline V gene, CDR1 is SGHAT and CDR2 is FQNNGV. CDR3 length: 16 amino acids. The full variable domain, rest sourced from reference TRBV11-2 and TRBJ1-2, is EAGVAQSPRYKIIEKRQSVAFWCNPISGHATLYWYQQILGQGPKLLIQFQNNGVVDDSQLPKDRFSAERLKGVDSTLKIQPAKLEDSAVYLCASSAPSRQYFESYTFGSGTRLTVV.

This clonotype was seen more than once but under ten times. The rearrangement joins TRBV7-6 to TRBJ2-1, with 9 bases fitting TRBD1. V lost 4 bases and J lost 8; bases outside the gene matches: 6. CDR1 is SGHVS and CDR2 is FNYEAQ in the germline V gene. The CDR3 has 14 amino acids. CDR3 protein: CASSSIGQGYEQFF. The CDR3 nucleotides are TGTGCCAGCAGCTCTATAGGACAGGGGTATGAGCAGTTCTTC. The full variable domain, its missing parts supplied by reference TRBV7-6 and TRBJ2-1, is GAGVSQSPRYKVTKRGQDVALRCDPISGHVSLYWYRQALGQGPEFLTYFNYEAQQDKSGLPNDRFSAERPEGSISTLTIQRTEQRDSAMYRCASSSIGQGYEQFFGPGTRLTVL.

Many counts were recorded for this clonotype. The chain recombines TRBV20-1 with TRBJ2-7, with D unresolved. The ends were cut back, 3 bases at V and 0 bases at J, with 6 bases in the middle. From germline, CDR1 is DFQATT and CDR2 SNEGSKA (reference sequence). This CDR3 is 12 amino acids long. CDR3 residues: CSASEFSYEQYF. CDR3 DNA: TGCAGTGCTAGTGAATTCTCCTACGAGCAGTACTTC.